The 30 T cell receptor beta chains below were found in one sample sequenced in a study of blood T cells in healthy people across ages. Primed by a sample-barcoded 5' primer and a J-beta primer mix, a second PCR proceeded for 7 to 11 cycles. In TCRdb, the 5' RACE reads were re-called with MiXCR into one record per CDR3 protein. The sample records some 850,000 distinct CDR3 sequences, 25% to 30% being singletons. The same data also went into a second study, on T cells of mothers and their children.

Material for sequencing was blood. These receptors all stem from a boy aged 10-17 years in good health.

This clonotype appeared a few times. The rearrangement uses TRBV3-1 and TRBJ2-5, with 7 bases fitting TRBD2. The CDR3 loop spans 15 amino acids. Trimming took 1 base from V and 2 from J; bases not matched to a gene: 4. The germline V gene encodes CDR1 LGHDT and CDR2 YNNKEL (reference sequence). DNA for the CDR3: TGTGCCAGCAGCCAAGGGGGGGGGAAACAAGAGACCCAGTACTTC. This codes for CASSQGGGKQETQYF.

This clonotype was detected a few times. The chain employs TRBV29-1 and TRBJ1-1; 7 nucleotides agree with TRBD1. The germline V gene has CDR1 SQVTM and CDR2 ANQGSEA. The J segment lost 0 bases and the V segment lost 5 bases, leaving 6 bases of the junction unmatched. This CDR3 is 14 amino acids long. CDR3 residues: CSVKDRPMNTEAFF. As DNA, the CDR3 is TGCAGCGTTAAGGACAGGCCCATGAACACTGAAGCTTTCTTT.

This rearrangement joins TRBV28 to TRBJ1-5; a possible D gene is TRBD1 (5 bases). V was pared by 5 bases and J by 7 bases, with 12 bases between. Per germline, CDR1 MDHEN and CDR2 SYDVKM. CDR3 length: 13 amino acids. The CDR3 DNA follows: TGTGCCAGCAGTGCCCGGACATCCCAGCCCCAGCATTTT. It yields the protein CASSARTSQPQHF.

This clonotype showed up just a few times. The chain couples TRBV20-1 to TRBJ2-5; 16 bases are shared with TRBD2. This CDR3 is built from 15 residues. Trimming took 5 bases from V and 2 from J; bases not matched to a gene: 2. The germline V gene encodes CDR1 DFQATT and CDR2 SNEGSKA (reference sequence). CDR3 region: CSAVGLAGGQETQYF. Written as DNA, the CDR3 is TGCAGTGCTGTGGGACTAGCGGGGGGGCAAGAGACCCAGTACTTC.

The chain is built from TRBV6-2 or TRBV6-3 and TRBJ2-3; 10 bases fit TRBD2. Germline CDR1 and CDR2: MNHEY and SVGEGT. The CDR3 is made up of 14 amino acids. The V gene end was trimmed by 6 bases and the J gene end by 6 bases; junction bases not matched to a gene: 6. CDR3 DNA sequence: TGTGCCAGCAGGATTAGCGGGGGGTCGGATACGCAGTATTTT. Encoded protein: CASRISGGSDTQYF.

The CDR3 region is CASSGQGQGAYGYTF. CDR3 coding DNA: TGTGCCAGCAGCGGCCAGGGACAGGGAGCCTATGGCTACACCTTC. V gene TRBV7-8 combines with J gene TRBJ1-2; 9 bases align to TRBD1. CDR1 and CDR2 from the germline V gene are SGHVS and FQNEAQ. The CDR3 has 15 amino acids. Trimming took 5 bases from V and 4 from J; bases not matched to a gene: 8. The whole variable domain, filled in from reference TRBV7-8 and TRBJ1-2, reads GAGVSQSPRYKVAKRGQDVALRCDPISGHVSLFWYQQALGQGPEFLTYFQNEAQLDKSGLPSDRFFAERPEGSVSTLKIQRTQQEDSAVYLCASSGQGQGAYGYTFGSGTRLTVV.

Remarks on this clonotype: A read error may produce the germline difference seen at one junction end. The chain uses TRBV29-1 and TRBJ1-1; TRBD1 aligns across 8 bases. The CDR3 covers 15 residues. Germline V lookup: CDR1 SQVTM, CDR2 ANQGSEA. CDR3 in amino acids: CSVDVTGAINTEAFF. The CDR3 bases are TGCAGCGTTGATGTGACAGGGGCGATCAACACCGAAGCTTTCTTT.

A single count supports this clonotype. One end of the junction does not line up with germline, which may come from a read error. V gene TRBV5-1 combines with J gene TRBJ2-5, with D possibly being TRBD1 (6 bases). The J call is in doubt because the DNA end fits TRBJ2-7 better. The CDR3 runs to 11 residues. The germline V gene has CDR1 SGHRS and CDR2 YFSETQ. The CDR3 nucleotides are TGCGCCTGCAGCCAGGGGTACGAGCAGTACTTC. Its protein is CACSQGYEQYF.

This clonotype turned up a few times. The chain carries TRBV5-1 and TRBJ2-5, with 7 bases that match TRBD1. V dropped 4 bases and J dropped 0; count of bases not matched to a gene: 6. CDR1 and CDR2 (germline): SGHRS, YFSETQ. This CDR3 region has 15 residues. The CDR3 here is CASSTGTDHQETQYF. CDR3 bases: TGCGCCAGCAGCACCGGGACAGACCACCAAGAGACCCAGTACTTC.

For this clonotype: At one boundary the junction diverges from the germline segment, which might be a read error. The chain is built from TRBV12-3 or TRBV12-4 and TRBJ1-2; no definite D call. The CDR3 totals 13 residues. The CDR3 coding sequence is TGTGCCAGCAGTTTAGGTCAGAACTATGGCTACGCCTTC. Translated, it gives CASSLGQNYGYAF.

This clonotype was seen a handful of times. The chain combines TRBV20-1 with TRBJ2-4, with a possible D match to TRBD1 (5 bases). CDR1 and CDR2 (germline): DFQATT, SNEGSKA (reference sequence). V gave up 4 bases and J gave up 8 bases, with 15 bases separating them. This CDR3 contains 13 residues. The CDR3 here is CSATQAGSDIQYF. The CDR3 bases are TGCAGTGCTACCCAGGCAGGGTCCGACATTCAGTACTTC.

The table lists this clonotype with a few counts. This sequence joins TRBV7-2 and TRBJ2-1; 8 bases line up with TRBD2. The V and J ends lost 0 bases and 8 bases, in that order; junction bases with no gene match: 9. CDR1 is SGHTA and CDR2 is FQGNSA in the germline V gene. This CDR3 contains 16 residues. The CDR3 nucleotides are TGTGCCAGCAGCTTAGCTGGGAGCGGGGGTAGGGATGAGCAGTTCTTC. It specifies CASSLAGSGGRDEQFF.

The V and J genes are TRBV4-1 and TRBJ1-4, with D possibly matching TRBD1 (5 bases). Germline V gene lookup returns CDR1 MGHRA and CDR2 YSYEKL. The ends were cut back, 0 bases at V and 4 bases at J, with 9 bases in the middle. This CDR3 has 15 residues. As DNA, the CDR3 is TGCGCCAGCAGCCAAGATAGGGGCGGTAATGAAAAACTGTTTTTT. Translation: CASSQDRGGNEKLFF.

The chain is built from TRBV12-3 or TRBV12-4 and TRBJ1-2, with D possibly being TRBD1 (5 bases). With 9 bases removed from V and 3 bases from J, the gap between germline ends came to 17 bases. The CDR3 has 14 residues. The CDR3 is CARPRAGRDYGYTF. For the CDR3, the DNA is TGTGCCAGACCCCGGGCAGGGCGGGACTATGGCTACACCTTC.

This chain connects TRBV4-2 to TRBJ2-5; D uncertain. V lost 0 bases and J 7 bases, leaving 9 bases between the germline ends. CDR3 length equals 13 residues. Germline V CDR1 and CDR2: LGHNA, YNFKEQ. The CDR3 coding sequence is TGTGCCAGCAGCCAAGAAGTGGCAGGGACCCAGTACTTC. Its protein product is CASSQEVAGTQYF.

The chain is built from TRBV20-1 and TRBJ2-7; TRBD1 is a possible D gene (6 bases). Germline V gene data show CDR1 as DFQATT and CDR2 as SNEGSKA (reference sequence). CDR3 length: 12 residues. V was trimmed by 3 bases and J by 0 bases, leaving 6 bases between them. The CDR3 reads CSARDSSYEQYF. DNA for the CDR3: TGCAGTGCTAGGGACAGCTCCTACGAGCAGTACTTC.

The gene calls are TRBV7-8 and TRBJ1-6; 9 nucleotides match TRBD1. Looked up from germline, CDR1 is SGHVS and CDR2 is FQNEAQ. The CDR3 runs to 15 residues. V shed 1 base, J shed 9 bases, and the junction held 4 bases outside the gene matches. In DNA, the CDR3 is TGTGCCAGCAGCTTAGGGGACAGGGACACTTCACCCCTCCACTTT. This translates into CASSLGDRDTSPLHF.

The chain employs TRBV3-1 and TRBJ1-5; D remains ambiguous. V lost 0 bases and J lost 0, with 6 bases in between. The CDR3 covers 15 residues. The germline V gene encodes CDR1 LGHDT and CDR2 YNNKEL (reference sequence). The CDR3 sequence is CASSQELYSNQPQHF. The CDR3 nucleotides read TGTGCCAGCAGCCAAGAGTTGTATAGCAATCAGCCCCAGCATTTT.

This clonotype has only a few counts. The gene calls are TRBV10-3 and TRBJ2-5, with TRBD2 matching 15 bases. Germline-derived CDR1 and CDR2 are ENHRY and SYGVKD. This CDR3 has 17 residues. Trimming cost V 7 bases and J 3 bases; bases outside gene matches: 9. The CDR3: CAITSGLAGGSEETQYF. CDR3 nucleotide sequence: TGTGCCATCACCTCAGGACTAGCGGGGGGGTCAGAAGAGACCCAGTACTTC.

This clonotype has only a few counts. The chain uses TRBV20-1 and TRBJ2-5; tentatively, D is TRBD1 (6 bases). This CDR3 region has 15 residues. Germline V CDR1 and CDR2: DFQATT, SNEGSKA (reference sequence). V lost 1 base, J lost 4 bases, and 16 bases lay in between. CDR3 in amino acids: CSARVPTGPGETQYF. CDR3 in DNA: TGCAGTGCTAGAGTTCCGACAGGCCCGGGAGAGACCCAGTACTTC.

This clonotype has more than one count but fewer than ten. The gene calls are TRBV9 and TRBJ2-3; a possible D gene is TRBD2 (5 bases). CDR1 and CDR2 (germline): SGDLS, YYNGEE. The CDR3 length is 15 residues. CDR3 region: CVQQRRIAKSDTQYF. The CDR3 DNA follows: TGTGTCCAGCAGCGTAGAATAGCGAAGTCAGATACGCAGTATTTT.

The rearrangement joins TRBV6-1 to TRBJ2-3, with D unclear. V lost 3 bases, J lost 1 base, and 11 bases lay in between. CDR1 and CDR2 from the germline V gene are MNHNS and SASEGT. The CDR3 totals 15 residues. The CDR3 nucleotides are TGTGCCAGCAGTGACAGCTATGCGGGCACAGATACGCAGTATTTT. This encodes CASSDSYAGTDTQYF.

This rearrangement joins TRBV29-1 to TRBJ2-1; 8 bases align to TRBD2. The CDR3 runs 14 residues. The germline V gene has CDR1 SQVTM and CDR2 ANQGSEA. CDR3 protein: CITSRGGGYNEQFF. CDR3 DNA: TGCATAACCAGTCGAGGCGGGGGGTACAATGAGCAGTTCTTC.

In its sample, this clonotype was seen a few times. V is TRBV5-1 and J is TRBJ2-5; TRBD1 matches 8 bases. The CDR3 totals 15 residues. Germline V CDR1 and CDR2: SGHRS, YFSETQ. J lost 3 bases, V lost 4 bases, and 8 bases had no gene match. CDR3 DNA: TGCGCCAGCAGCCCCAGCCCGACAGGGGAAGAGACCCAGTACTTC. Translating it yields CASSPSPTGEETQYF. Filled out from reference TRBV5-1 and TRBJ2-5, the complete variable domain reads KAGVTQTPRYLIKTRGQQVTLSCSPISGHRSVSWYQQTPGQGLQFLFEYFSETQRNKGNFPGRFSGRQFSNSRSEMNVSTLELGDSALYLCASSPSPTGEETQYFGPGTRLLVL.

In its sample, this clonotype is medium-sized. V gene TRBV28 combines with J gene TRBJ2-7; TRBD1 might be the D (6 bases). The germline V gene encodes CDR1 MDHEN and CDR2 SYDVKM. Trimming shortened V by 3 bases and J by 9 bases, and 15 bases separated the two germline ends. CDR3 length equals 13 residues. CDR3 coding DNA: TGTGCCAGCAGTTTTAAGGGGGTGGCCGGGCAGTACTTC. Protein sequence: CASSFKGVAGQYF.

The rearrangement joins TRBV7-2 to TRBJ2-3; 9 nucleotides line up with TRBD1. V lost 5 bases and J lost 3; bases outside the gene matches: 6. CDR1 SGHTA and CDR2 FQGNSA come from the germline V gene. CDR3 size: 15 residues. The CDR3 DNA follows: TGTGCCAGCAGCAGCCGGGACAGGGATACAGATACGCAGTATTTT. Translation gives CASSSRDRDTDTQYF.

The rearrangement uses TRBV7-9 and TRBJ2-1, with 8 bases identical to TRBD2. The V segment lost 4 bases and the J segment 14 bases; nucleotides outside the gene matches: 19. This CDR3 contains 16 residues. CDR1 is SEHNR, CDR2 FQNEAQ, per germline (reference sequence). The CDR3, as DNA: TGTGCCAGCAGCTACCTTGGCCCACTAGCGGATTTGAGGAAGTTCTTC. Residues: CASSYLGPLADLRKFF.

The V and J genes are TRBV7-3 and TRBJ1-1; 9 nucleotides agree with TRBD1. The trim removed 0 bases at V and 1 base at J, leaving 3 bases unmatched. There are 16 residues in the CDR3. Germline V gene sequence: CDR1 SGHTA, CDR2 FQGTGA. DNA for the CDR3: TGTGCCAGCAGCTTAACGGGACAGGGATCGAACACTGAAGCTTTCTTT. The encoded protein is CASSLTGQGSNTEAFF.

This clonotype was seen a few times. The chain is built from TRBV2 and TRBJ1-2; no firm D call. V lost 7 bases to trimming and J lost 3 bases, with 15 bases between them. CDR3 length: 14 residues. Germline CDR1 SNHLY, CDR2 FYNNEI. DNA of the CDR3: TGTGCCAGCAAGGGCACAAACCAAGACTATGGCTACACCTTC. It is translated as CASKGTNQDYGYTF.

This clonotype was seen repeatedly, ten times or more. This rearrangement joins TRBV7-9 to TRBJ2-7, with 9 bases lining up with TRBD1. Germline CDR1 and CDR2: SEHNR and FQNEAQ (reference sequence). CDR3 length equals 13 residues. The ends lost 6 bases at V and 3 bases at J; junction bases unmatched: 3. CDR3 nucleotide sequence: TGTGCCAGCAGGGGACAGGGCGACTACGAGCAGTACTTC. This encodes CASRGQGDYEQYF.